The sequence of this T cell receptor (beta chain) was determined in a study of CD8+ T cells in alopecia areata. Turning to the study itself: The study gave treated patients oral tofacitinib at 5 to 10 mg twice daily. Affected scalp percentage set treated patients' severity scores.

Treatment described: oral pan-JAK inhibitor, 5-10 mg twice daily. There are a few counts of this clone. Antigen specificity is unknown. Following RNA extraction, reverse transcription yielded cDNA that acted as the sequencing template. Profiled with immunoSEQ multiplex PCR; TCRdb holds only in-frame clones, not every one. In the table there are around 300,000 clones, 45% to 70% of which are singletons. Study observations and caveats: In scalp and blood, many expanded lesional clones persisted during tofacitinib.

The CDR3 loop spans 12 amino acids. Germline CDR1 reads GTSNPN; CDR2 reads SVGIG (reference sequence). V was pared by 2 bases and J by 8 bases, with 9 bases between. The material was CD4+ T cells sorted from blood, obtained at week 52, from a patient treated with tofacitinib. V usage is TRBV30 and J usage is TRBJ1-4, with unresolved D. This clonotype originated in a human donor with alopecia areata. CDR3 residues: CAWSQLGEKLFF. DNA for the CDR3: TGTGCCTGGAGTCAACTAGGGGAAAAACTGTTTTTT.